The 32 T cell receptor beta chains in this list originate from one sample, sequenced in a study of T cell responses to AZD1222 COVID-19 vaccine. Method: immunoSEQ multiplex PCR; TCRdb's copy keeps in-frame clones and lacks some. The sample holds 180,000 or so clones; approximately 90% are singletons and the top ten take approximately 1.8%. The material was peripheral blood, obtained 28 days after the second AZD1222 dose. The source of these receptors is an adult who received the AZD1222 COVID-19 vaccine.

In this sample, this clone turned up once. The chain has TRBV7-3 and TRBJ2-2; 8 bases fit TRBD2. V was pared by 0 bases and J by 5 bases, with 8 bases of the junction left unmatched. CDR1 is SGHTA and CDR2 is FQGTGA in the germline V gene. The CDR3 spans 17 residues. The CDR3, as DNA: TGTGCCAGCAGCTTAACGACCGGACTAGCAGTAACCGGGGAGCTGTTTTTT. It specifies CASSLTTGLAVTGELFF.

The genes are TRBV25-1 and TRBJ1-6; perhaps TRBD1 as D (5 bases). The CDR3 has 14 amino acids. V was clipped by 6 bases and J by 4 bases, with 10 bases between them. CDR1 and CDR2 (germline): MGHDK, SYGVNS. The CDR3 DNA reads TGTGCCAGCAGCTTGGGACCTTATAATTCACCCCTCCACTTT. Amino acid sequence: CASSLGPYNSPLHF.

The chain combines TRBV10-3 with TRBJ1-1; 8 nucleotides align to TRBD1. From germline, CDR1 is ENHRY and CDR2 SYGVKD. This CDR3 has 12 residues. With V trimmed by 3 bases and J by 7 bases, 1 base remained unmatched. This CDR3 reads CAISEGQGEAFF. DNA for the CDR3: TGTGCCATCAGTGAAGGACAGGGTGAAGCTTTCTTT.

This chain joins TRBV7-2 and TRBJ2-5; 16 bases are shared with TRBD2. V dropped 5 bases and J dropped 6; count of bases not matched to a gene: 12. Germline values: CDR1 SGHTA, CDR2 FQGNSA. The CDR3 consists of 18 residues. The CDR3 region is CASSPGTSGRGGRKTQYF. The CDR3 coding sequence is TGTGCCAGCAGCCCCGGGACTAGCGGGAGGGGCGGTAGAAAGACCCAGTACTTC.

The V call is TRBV18, the J call TRBJ2-7; D is possibly TRBD1 (5 bases). V lost 1 base, J lost 0 bases, and 10 bases lay in between. The CDR3 is 15 amino acids. CDR1 and CDR2 (germline): KGHSH, LQKENI. Written as DNA, the CDR3 is TGTGCCAGCTCACCACTGGACACAATCTCCTACGAGCAGTACTTC. Its protein product is CASSPLDTISYEQYF.

This chain links TRBV6-5 with TRBJ2-1, with D tentatively TRBD1 or TRBD2 (5 bases each). Trimming shortened V by 5 bases and J by 4 bases, and 15 bases separated the two germline ends. Germline loops: CDR1 MNHEY, CDR2 SVGAGI. This CDR3 is 15 amino acids long. CDR3: CASSTGTDLYNEQFF. CDR3 in DNA: TGTGCCAGCAGTACCGGGACGGATCTATACAATGAGCAGTTCTTC.

The CDR3 DNA follows: TGTGCCAGTAGTAGCGGGACGTACAATGAGCAGTTCTTC. It yields the protein CASSSGTYNEQFF. This chain links TRBV19 with TRBJ2-1, with D tentatively TRBD2 (6 bases). CDR3 length: 13 amino acids. The V gene's germline CDR1 is LNHDA and CDR2 SQIVND (reference sequence). V gave up 4 bases and J gave up 4 bases, with 8 bases separating them.

This clone has only one observation. The chain employs TRBV4-1 and TRBJ2-1; tentatively, D is TRBD1 (7 bases). The germline gives CDR1 MGHRA, CDR2 YSYEKL. The CDR3 is 14 amino acids. V lost 4 bases, J lost 3 bases, and 10 bases lay in between. The CDR3, as DNA: TGCGCCAGCAGCCGCGGGACAGACTACAATGAGCAGTTCTTC. Encoded protein: CASSRGTDYNEQFF.

The chain joins TRBV2 to TRBJ1-4; possibly TRBD1 for D (5 bases). The ends were cut back, 3 bases at V and 6 bases at J, with 14 bases in the middle. Looked up from germline, CDR1 is SNHLY and CDR2 is FYNNEI. The CDR3 loop spans 15 amino acids. CDR3 sequence (DNA): TGTGCCAGCAGTGATAAGCAGGCGGGGGATGAAAAACTGTTTTTT. Translation: CASSDKQAGDEKLFF.

The J gene is TRBJ2-1, the V gene TRBV12-5; 10 nucleotides match TRBD2. Germline loops: CDR1 LGHNT, CDR2 FRNRAP. The CDR3 runs to 14 residues. With V trimmed by 6 bases and J by 8 bases, 7 bases remained unmatched. CDR3 bases: TGTGCTAGTGGACAAGCGGGAGGGAGGGATGAGCAGTTCTTC. Translating it yields CASGQAGGRDEQFF.

This rearrangement joins TRBV21-1 to TRBJ1-1; TRBD1 is the table's D call and was not checked against the DNA. TRBV21-1 corresponds to a pseudogene. CDR3 length: 14 residues. For the CDR3, the DNA is TGTGCCAGCAGCAAACCACAGGGATTCACTGAAGCTTTCTTT. This translates into CASSKPQGFTEAFF.

The chain employs TRBV7-9 and TRBJ2-1; no clear D gene. The CDR3 totals 13 residues. V lost 3 bases and J lost 7, with 10 bases in between. Germline CDR1 SEHNR, CDR2 FQNEAQ (reference sequence). The CDR3 DNA sequence: TGTGCCAGCAGCTTTCAAAATTTTAATGAGCAGTTCTTC. This encodes CASSFQNFNEQFF.

This chain joins TRBV5-4 and TRBJ1-5; 10 bases line up with TRBD1. CDR1 and CDR2 (germline): SGHNT, YYREEE (reference sequence). The CDR3 length is 17 residues. V was pared by 0 bases and J by 4 bases, with 7 bases of the junction left unmatched. CDR3 sequence (DNA): TGTGCCAGCAGCTTGGGACCTCCGGGACAGGGGAATCAGCCCCAGCATTTT. Protein product: CASSLGPPGQGNQPQHF.

V and J are TRBV20-1 and TRBJ2-5; D possibly corresponds to TRBD2 (6 bases). CDR3 size: 14 residues. V lost 3 bases, J lost 5 bases, and 16 bases lay in between. Germline CDR1 is DFQATT and CDR2 is SNEGSKA (reference sequence). The CDR3 protein is CSASGGSGRETQYF. CDR3 bases: TGCAGTGCTAGTGGGGGGTCAGGGAGGGAGACCCAGTACTTC.

The CDR3 DNA sequence: TGTGCCACCATGGGGGTGGGGAACACCATATATTTT. It yields the protein CATMGVGNTIYF. The chain is built from TRBV2 and TRBJ1-3, with TRBD1 as a possible D gene (5 bases). The CDR3 loop spans 12 amino acids. Germline values: CDR1 SNHLY, CDR2 FYNNEI. Between the trimmed V and J ends, which lost 10 bases and 7 bases, there was a span of 14 bases.

The chain is built from TRBV28 and TRBJ1-2; the match to TRBD1 covers 8 bases. V lost 7 bases, J lost 4 bases, and 5 bases stayed unmatched. Germline CDR1 reads MDHEN; CDR2 reads SYDVKM. There are 13 residues in the CDR3. CDR3 sequence: CASTTGTGYGYTF. The CDR3 bases are TGTGCCAGCACCACCGGGACAGGCTATGGCTACACCTTC.

This clone came up a few times. The V gene is TRBV6-4, the J gene TRBJ1-1; a possible D gene is TRBD1 (5 bases). CDR1 MRHNA and CDR2 SNTAGT come from the germline V gene. V was clipped by 4 bases and J by 6 bases, with 27 bases between them. There are 18 residues in the CDR3. CDR3 sequence reads: CASSALAMGRHRIPEAFF. As DNA, the CDR3 is TGTGCCAGCAGTGCCCTGGCAATGGGGCGTCATCGGATCCCTGAAGCTTTCTTT.

The V gene is TRBV27, the J gene TRBJ1-2, with TRBD1 identical over 8 bases. Germline V gene lookup returns CDR1 MNHEY and CDR2 SMNVEV (reference sequence). The ends lost 6 bases at V and 4 bases at J; junction bases unmatched: 10. This CDR3 region has 15 residues. CDR3 in amino acids: CASRDRTGPLYGYTF. The CDR3 DNA reads TGTGCCAGCAGGGATCGGACAGGGCCCCTCTATGGCTACACCTTC.

This clone has more than one count but fewer than ten. The chain uses TRBV29-1 and TRBJ1-2; D uncertain. Germline loops: CDR1 SQVTM, CDR2 ANQGSEA. The CDR3 has 13 amino acids. V was pared by 7 bases and J by 0 bases, with 12 bases between. The CDR3 DNA reads TGCAGCGCTGGGTCGGCGGCTAACTATGGCTACACCTTC. It is translated as CSAGSAANYGYTF.

The chain joins TRBV3-1 (or the pseudogene TRBV3-2) to TRBJ1-6; perhaps TRBD1 as D (6 bases). Germline V lookup: CDR1 LGHDT, CDR2 YNNKEL (reference sequence). Between the trimmed V and J ends, which lost 3 bases and 7 bases, there was a span of 13 bases. CDR3 size: 15 residues. CDR3 DNA: TGTGCCAGCAGCCACAGGGGAAGTCGGAATTCACCCCTCCACTTT. This codes for CASSHRGSRNSPLHF.

This chain connects TRBV6-5 to TRBJ1-2, with 7 bases identical to TRBD1. The V gene's germline CDR1 is MNHEY and CDR2 SVGAGI. The CDR3 is 14 residues long. V was pared by 6 bases and J by 7 bases, with 11 bases of the junction left unmatched. CDR3 nucleotide sequence: TGTGCCAGCAGGACTAACGAGGGGGCGGTTGGCTACACCTTC. Its translation is CASRTNEGAVGYTF.

V gene TRBV6-1 combines with J gene TRBJ2-3, with 9 bases fitting TRBD2. V was pared by 4 bases and J by 0 bases, with 8 bases of the junction left unmatched. The CDR3 covers 17 residues. The germline gives CDR1 MNHNS, CDR2 SASEGT. The DNA for the CDR3 is TGTGCCAGCAGTGCAGGGCTAGCGGGGCCTAGCACAGATACGCAGTATTTT. As protein: CASSAGLAGPSTDTQYF.

This clone showed up just once. Here the CDR3 reads CASSLADEQFF. DNA for the CDR3: TGCGCCAGCAGCTTGGCCGACGAGCAGTTCTTC. The rearrangement links TRBV5-1 to TRBJ2-1; D remains unclear. Germline CDR1 reads SGHRS; CDR2 reads YFSETQ. Trimming left V 0 bases short and J 10 bases short, with 5 bases between. The CDR3 is 11 amino acids.

This clone came up once. V gene TRBV6-6 combines with J gene TRBJ1-6; no definite D call. This CDR3 is 13 amino acids long. CDR1 and CDR2 from the germline V gene are MNHNY and SVGAGI (reference sequence). The V end lost 3 bases, the J end lost 10 bases, and 10 bases lay between the germline ends. In nucleotides, the CDR3 is TGTGCCAGCAGTTATGACGGCATCTCACCCCTCCACTTT. Its translation: CASSYDGISPLHF.

This clone was seen once. The rearrangement links TRBV3-1 (or the pseudogene TRBV3-2) to TRBJ2-1; D is tentatively TRBD1 or TRBD2 (5 bases each). This CDR3 contains 16 residues. V was clipped by 4 bases and J by 3 bases, with 16 bases between them. In germline, CDR1 is LGHDT, CDR2 YNNKEL (reference sequence). The DNA of the CDR3 is TGTGCCAGCAGCCGCCGACCTAGTGGGGGCTACAATGAGCAGTTCTTC. Translated: CASSRRPSGGYNEQFF.

This rearrangement joins TRBV4-1 to TRBJ1-5; D remains unclear. The V end lost 1 base, the J end lost 3 bases, and 7 bases lay between the germline ends. Germline loops: CDR1 MGHRA, CDR2 YSYEKL. The CDR3 totals 14 residues. Here the CDR3 reads CASSQGLPNQPQHF. CDR3 sequence (DNA): TGCGCCAGCAGCCAAGGACTGCCCAATCAGCCCCAGCATTTT.

This clone was found once. The V and J genes are TRBV6-2 or TRBV6-3 and TRBJ1-1; a weak D match, TRBD1 (6 bases). V was trimmed by 7 bases and J by 6 bases, leaving 18 bases between them. Germline V gives CDR1 MNHEY, CDR2 SVGEGT. The CDR3 contains 14 residues. CDR3 in DNA: TGTGCCAGCACCCCCAGGGGAGGAAGGCCTGAAGCTTTCTTT. Its translation: CASTPRGGRPEAFF.

The chain is built from TRBV10-3 and TRBJ1-3; D unclear. The CDR3 totals 15 residues. The V end lost 8 bases, the J end lost 0 bases, and 14 bases lay between the germline ends. CDR1 and CDR2 (germline): ENHRY, SYGVKD. The CDR3 loop reads CAIGANNPSGNTIYF. CDR3 nucleotide sequence: TGTGCCATCGGAGCTAATAACCCCTCTGGAAACACCATATATTTT.

This clone occurred once. The chain is built from TRBV5-1 and TRBJ2-7; TRBD2 matches 8 bases. The CDR3 extends over 14 amino acids. Germline V gene sequence: CDR1 SGHRS, CDR2 YFSETQ. Germline trimming cut 4 bases from V and 7 bases from J; bases unmatched to any gene: 10. For the CDR3, the DNA is TGCGCCAGCAGCGTCCGGGAGGGCCGGGAAGAGCAGTACTTC. This gives the protein CASSVREGREEQYF. Full variable domain (rest looked up from reference TRBV5-1 and TRBJ2-7): KAGVTQTPRYLIKTRGQQVTLSCSPISGHRSVSWYQQTPGQGLQFLFEYFSETQRNKGNFPGRFSGRQFSNSRSEMNVSTLELGDSALYLCASSVREGREEQYFGPGTRLTVT.

With respect to this clone: The identical CDR3 is also encoded by other nucleotide sequences in the sample. This chain joins TRBV6-5 and TRBJ1-5; a possible D gene is TRBD1 (5 bases). Germline V gene data show CDR1 as MNHEY and CDR2 as SVGAGI. This CDR3 comprises 16 residues. Trimming cost V 0 bases and J 2 bases, with 11 bases left between them. The CDR3 DNA reads TGTGCCAGCAGTTACTCAGCTGGGGGTGGCAATCAGCCCCAGCATTTT. The encoded protein is CASSYSAGGGNQPQHF.

The V gene is TRBV5-6, the J gene TRBJ2-7; 8 nucleotides agree with TRBD1. CDR1 is SGHDT, CDR2 YYEEEE, per germline. Unmatched junction bases numbered 5, after V lost 0 bases and J lost 3 bases. The CDR3 has 15 amino acids. The CDR3 region has the DNA TGTGCCAGCAGCTTGGCGCCAGGGGGCGTCTACGAGCAGTACTTC. Translated, it gives CASSLAPGGVYEQYF.

The J gene is TRBJ2-6, the V gene TRBV5-8; 10 bases match TRBD1. This CDR3 contains 16 residues. Trimming removed 4 bases from V and 0 bases from J; junction bases left unmatched: 1. The germline CDR1 and CDR2 sequences are SGHTS and YDEGEE. DNA of the CDR3: TGTGCCAGCAGCCGGGACAGGGGCTCTGGGGCCAACGTCCTGACTTTC. Translated: CASSRDRGSGANVLTF.